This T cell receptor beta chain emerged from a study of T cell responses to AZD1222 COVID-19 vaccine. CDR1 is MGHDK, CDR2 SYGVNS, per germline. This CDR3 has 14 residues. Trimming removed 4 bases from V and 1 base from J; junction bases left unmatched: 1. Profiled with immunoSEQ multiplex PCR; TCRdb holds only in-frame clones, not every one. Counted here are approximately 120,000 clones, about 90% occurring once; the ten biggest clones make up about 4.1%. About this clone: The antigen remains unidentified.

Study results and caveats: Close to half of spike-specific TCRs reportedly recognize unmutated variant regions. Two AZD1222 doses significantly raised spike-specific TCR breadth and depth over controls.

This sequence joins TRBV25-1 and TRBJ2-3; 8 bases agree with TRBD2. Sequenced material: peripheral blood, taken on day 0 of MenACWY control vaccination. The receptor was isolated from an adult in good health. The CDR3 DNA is TGTGCCAGCAGTGTAGCGGGACGCACAGATACGCAGTATTTT. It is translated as CASSVAGRTDTQYF.